This TCR beta chain appears in the sequencing data of a study of Graves' ophthalmopathy and Graves' hyperthyroidism. RNA transcripts provided the template for amplifying TCR beta CDR3 regions. First-round RT-PCR employed HTBI primers, with a second-round multiplex PCR after it. TCRdb independently ran MiXCR on the multiplex PCR reads; one entry per CDR3 protein. The sample includes around 520,000 distinct CDR3 sequences, under 40% of them seen just once. About this clonotype: A much larger clone lies a single base off, so this may be a read error.

The germline gives CDR1 KGHDR, CDR2 SFDVKD. The length of the CDR3 is 15 residues. Sequencing input: peripheral blood or thyroid tissue (not recorded which). The rearrangement links TRBV24-1 to TRBJ2-2, with D possibly being TRBD1 or TRBD2 (6 bases each). The clonotype originates from an adult man with Graves' hyperthyroidism. CDR3 nucleotide sequence: TGTGCCAGCAGTGATTTGACGGGGGCCTTGGAGGAGCTGTTTTTT. The encoded protein is CASSDLTGALEELFF.